One T cell receptor beta chain is described in this entry. The entry originates in a study of blood T cell repertoires in COVID-19. Study-level background: The analysed material was cDNA or gDNA that came from T cells, B-cell-depleted T cells, or PBMCs.

The V gene end was trimmed by 1 base and the J gene end by 6 bases; junction bases not matched to a gene: 8. Germline assignment: CDR1 SEHNR and CDR2 FQNEAQ (reference sequence). This CDR3 region has 17 residues. In the authors' methods: Estimation of nucleated cell counts was performed using reference gene primer amplification. Assay used: immunoSEQ multiplex PCR; TCRdb lists only in-frame clones, some missing. Clone size and the V and J calls come from that table; the DNA yielded D and trimming. The sample carries over 200,000 clones, 80% to 90% recorded once. Participants' own reports of clinical history determined their cohort assignment. Donors in Cohort 3 counted as recovered after two negative PCRs, clearance, or symptom resolution.

The source material was PBMCs or T cells enriched from blood (not recorded which). The clonotype originates from a man aged 40-55 years who had recovered from COVID-19. The rearrangement joins TRBV7-9 to TRBJ1-6, with 8 nucleotides matching TRBD1. The CDR3 sequence: CASSLVHRGMSNSPLHF. In DNA form, the CDR3 reads TGTGCCAGCAGCTTAGTCCACAGGGGGATGAGTAATTCACCCCTCCACTTT.